The 13 T cell receptor beta chains below were found in one sample sequenced in a study of T cell responses to AZD1222 COVID-19 vaccine. Profiling relied on immunoSEQ multiplex PCR, and the TCRdb table lists in-frame clones only, not all of them. Of 150,000 to 200,000 clones in the sample, approximately 90% were seen once. The source material was peripheral blood, sampled on day 0 of AZD1222 vaccination. Source of these receptors: an adult in good health.

The chain links TRBV12-3 or TRBV12-4 to TRBJ2-2; D unresolved. The CDR3 is 13 amino acids. V lost 2 bases to trimming and J lost 3 bases, with 4 bases between them. The CDR3 is CASSLRDTGELFF. CDR3 nucleotides: TGTGCCAGCAGTTTAAGAGACACCGGGGAGCTGTTTTTT.

The CDR3 DNA reads TGTGCCACCGGACTGGAGGGATACAATGAGCAGTTCTTC. This gives the protein CATGLEGYNEQFF. V is TRBV7-9 and J is TRBJ2-1, with a tentative D call TRBD2 (6 bases). Germline CDR1 SEHNR, CDR2 FQNEAQ (reference sequence). Trimming cost V 10 bases and J 4 bases, with 14 bases left between them. There are 13 residues in the CDR3.

This clone was detected only once. The genes are TRBV28 and TRBJ2-7; no reliable D call. The length of the CDR3 is 16 residues. Trimming shortened V by 1 base and J by 0 bases, and 13 bases separated the two germline ends. Germline CDR1 reads MDHEN; CDR2 reads SYDVKM. This CDR3 is CASSLSQISLSYEQYF. The CDR3 DNA follows: TGTGCCAGCAGTTTATCGCAGATTTCCCTCTCCTACGAGCAGTACTTC.

The chain links TRBV5-4 to TRBJ1-3; a weak D match, TRBD1 (5 bases). The CDR3 has 16 residues. Germline-derived CDR1 and CDR2 are SGHNT and YYREEE (reference sequence). The V end lost 3 bases, the J end lost 2 bases, and 15 bases lay between the germline ends. In DNA form, the CDR3 reads TGTGCCAGCAGCTGGGGGGGTGTTGGGACTGGAAACACCATATATTTT. Its protein product is CASSWGGVGTGNTIYF.

The chain links TRBV28 to TRBJ2-7; D not certain. Germline V gene data show CDR1 as MDHEN and CDR2 as SYDVKM. The CDR3 loop spans 13 amino acids. Between the trimmed V and J ends, which lost 3 bases and 3 bases, there was a span of 9 bases. Here the CDR3 reads CASSFAGNYEQYF. The CDR3 bases are TGTGCCAGCAGTTTCGCCGGAAACTACGAGCAGTACTTC.

This clone was counted once. The chain has TRBV7-6 and TRBJ2-5; 7 bases are a match to TRBD2. The CDR3 is 14 amino acids. Germline trimming cut 3 bases from V and 6 bases from J; bases unmatched to any gene: 7. CDR1 and CDR2 (germline): SGHVS, FNYEAQ. CDR3 residues: CASSLGGSAKTQYF. CDR3 DNA sequence: TGTGCCAGCAGCTTGGGCGGGAGCGCGAAGACCCAGTACTTC.

J is TRBJ2-1 and V is TRBV6-4, with 7 bases matching TRBD2. Germline V lookup: CDR1 MRHNA, CDR2 SNTAGT. The ends lost 5 bases at V and 0 bases at J; junction bases unmatched: 7. The CDR3 covers 16 residues. The CDR3 coding sequence is TGTGCCAGCAGTCTCTCACTAGCGCTCTCCTACAATGAGCAGTTCTTC. It codes for CASSLSLALSYNEQFF.

The sample holds one count of this clone. The chain carries TRBV5-4 and TRBJ1-4; D is undetermined. Germline V lookup: CDR1 SGHNT, CDR2 YYREEE (reference sequence). CDR3 length equals 16 residues. V lost 2 bases and J 8 bases, leaving 19 bases between the germline ends. The CDR3 DNA sequence: TGTGCCAGCAGCTTCTCCGGGCCACAAGGGCGAGAAAAACTGTTTTTT. Translating gives CASSFSGPQGREKLFF.

The chain links TRBV6-5 to TRBJ2-3; no firm D call. The V gene's germline CDR1 is MNHEY and CDR2 SVGAGI. The CDR3 sequence is 11 residues long. Trimming took off 2 bases at V and 5 bases at J, with 2 bases between the two ends. This CDR3 reads CASSYKDTQYF. The CDR3 DNA reads TGTGCCAGCAGTTACAAAGATACGCAGTATTTT.

The chain is built from TRBV30 and TRBJ1-5, with unresolved D. In germline, CDR1 is GTSNPN, CDR2 SVGIG (reference sequence). This CDR3 is 13 amino acids long. The V end lost 1 base, the J end lost 4 bases, and 8 bases lay between the germline ends. The CDR3 DNA is TGTGCCTGGAGTGGGACCTGGAATCAGCCCCAGCATTTT. It encodes CAWSGTWNQPQHF.

The V gene is TRBV30, the J gene TRBJ2-1, with 10 nucleotides matching TRBD2. Germline CDR1 GTSNPN, CDR2 SVGIG (reference sequence). CDR3 length: 14 amino acids. Trimming at V came to 4 bases and at J to 9 bases, leaving 9 bases not matched to a gene. DNA of the CDR3: TGTGCCTGGATAGGGCTAGCGGGAGTTGGTGAGCAGTTCTTC. Protein: CAWIGLAGVGEQFF.

The V gene is TRBV2, the J gene TRBJ1-1; 9 nucleotides match TRBD1. CDR3 size: 14 residues. J lost 4 bases, V lost 2 bases, and 2 bases had no gene match. Germline V gene sequence: CDR1 SNHLY, CDR2 FYNNEI. The CDR3 sequence is CASSELTGGTEAFF. The DNA of the CDR3 is TGTGCCAGCAGTGAACTGACAGGGGGCACTGAAGCTTTCTTT. The entire variable domain, with the rest obtained from reference TRBV2 and TRBJ1-1, is as follows: EPEVTQTPSHQVTQMGQEVILRCVPISNHLYFYWYRQILGQKVEFLVSFYNNEISEKSEIFDDQFSVERPDGSNFTLKIRSTKLEDSAMYFCASSELTGGTEAFFGQGTRLTVV.

This clone has just one count. This chain links TRBV30 with TRBJ2-1, with TRBD2 matching over 8 bases. The CDR3 has 16 residues. V lost 2 bases and J lost 4; bases outside the gene matches: 10. CDR1 and CDR2 from the germline V gene are GTSNPN and SVGIG (reference sequence). The DNA for the CDR3 is TGTGCCTGGAGTATAAAGCGGGGGAGCTCTTACAATGAGCAGTTCTTC. Residues: CAWSIKRGSSYNEQFF.